The rows below give T cell receptor beta chains drawn from one sample of a study of technical replicates of blood from several donors. This table comes from immunoSEQ multiplex PCR, and its TCRdb copy is limited to in-frame clones, with some not included. Of 60,000 to 85,000 clones listed, approximately 96% are singletons. The sample taken for sequencing was T cells isolated from PBMCs. The receptors were gathered from a human donor in good health. Both conserved end residues are part of each CDR3. A D gene is named only where the DNA matches it firmly. Some rows mark clone size as missing; the rest say once, few, many or name a class of expanded clone.

d_call	cdr3_length	v_call	clone_size	j_call	cdr3_aa	cdr3_nt
TRBD1	14	TRBV6-1	NA	TRBJ2-7	CASSDRGPTYEQYF	TGTGCCAGCAGTGACAGGGGGCCAACCTACGAGCAGTACTTC
NA	14	TRBV4-1	NA	TRBJ2-7	CASSRAGQSYEQYF	TGCGCCAGCAGCAGAGCTGGACAGTCCTACGAGCAGTACTTC
NA	15	TRBV19	NA	TRBJ1-5	CASTPSGHSNQPQHF	TGTGCCAGTACCCCTAGTGGACATAGCAATCAGCCCCAGCATTTT
NA	12	TRBV29-1	once	TRBJ1-2	CSALGGANGYTF	TGCAGCGCCTTGGGGGGGGCAAATGGCTACACCTTC
TRBD1	20	TRBV4-2	once	TRBJ1-3	CASSQEGTGGLPYSGNTIYF	TGTGCCAGCAGCCAAGAAGGGACAGGGGGCCTCCCTTACTCTGGAAACACCATATATTTT
NA	15	TRBV19	NA	TRBJ2-5	CASSIWGAPEETQYF	TGTGCCAGTAGTATTTGGGGAGCCCCGGAGGAGACCCAGTACTTC
TRBD2	14	TRBV7-2	NA	TRBJ2-1	CASSLGTSANQQFF	TGTGCCAGCAGCTTAGGAACTAGCGCGAACCAGCAGTTCTTC
NA	14	TRBV9	NA	TRBJ2-2	CASTQGTNTGELFF	TGTGCCAGCACCCAGGGGACGAACACCGGGGAGCTGTTTTTT
TRBD2	15	TRBV10-3	NA	TRBJ2-1	CAISGLAGGPHEQFF	TGTGCCATCAGTGGGTTAGCGGGAGGGCCCCATGAGCAGTTCTTC
NA	17	TRBV30	NA	TRBJ1-3	CAWIGRKGGPAGNTIYF	TGTGCCTGGATCGGAAGAAAGGGGGGGCCGGCGGGAAACACCATATATTTT
TRBD1	15	TRBV10-3	NA	TRBJ2-2	CAISTGVVNTGELFF	TGTGCCATCAGCACAGGGGTAGTGAACACCGGGGAGCTGTTTTTT
TRBD1	16	TRBV7-9	NA	TRBJ2-7	CASSLIPGGYDYEQYF	TGTGCCAGCAGCTTAATTCCAGGGGGCTACGACTACGAGCAGTACTTC
NA	13	TRBV5-1	NA	TRBJ1-2	CASSFGGSYGYTF	TGCGCCAGCAGCTTTGGAGGGTCATATGGCTACACCTTC
TRBD2	14	TRBV6-5	NA	TRBJ2-1	CASSSAGGTNEQFF	TGTGCCAGCAGTTCAGCGGGGGGAACAAATGAGCAGTTCTTC
TRBD1	17	TRBV28	NA	TRBJ1-1	CASSSPGTGGLNTEAFF	TGTGCCAGCAGTTCTCCCGGGACAGGGGGCTTGAACACTGAAGCTTTCTTT
TRBD1	15	TRBV10-1	NA	TRBJ2-3	CASSAGTGTADTQYF	TGCGCCAGCAGTGCTGGGACAGGGACCGCAGATACGCAGTATTTT
NA	16	TRBV28	once	TRBJ1-5	CASSNGQSRGNQPQHF	TGTGCCAGCAGTAACGGACAGTCAAGGGGGAATCAGCCCCAGCATTTT
TRBD1	14	TRBV7-9	NA	TRBJ1-1	CASSVGQGITEAFF	TGTGCCAGCAGCGTCGGACAGGGGATCACTGAAGCTTTCTTT
TRBD2	14	TRBV7-9	NA	TRBJ2-5	CASSTGLAGDTQYF	TGTGCCAGCAGTACCGGACTAGCGGGGGATACCCAGTACTTC
TRBD1	13	TRBV27	NA	TRBJ2-7	CASGYTGGYEQYF	TGTGCCAGCGGTTATACAGGGGGCTACGAGCAGTACTTC
NA	16	TRBV5-6	NA	TRBJ2-1	CASSLIGGSSYNEQFF	TGTGCCAGCAGCTTAATCGGAGGTAGCTCCTACAATGAGCAGTTCTTC
TRBD1	13	TRBV5-1	NA	TRBJ1-2	CASSSTGDYGYTF	TGCGCCAGCAGCTCGACAGGGGACTATGGCTACACCTTC
NA	14	TRBV29-1	NA	TRBJ1-1	CSVEDLASHTEAFF	TGCAGCGTTGAAGATTTAGCTAGCCACACTGAAGCTTTCTTT
NA	14	TRBV19	NA	TRBJ1-1	CASSMMGARTEAFF	TGTGCCAGTAGTATGATGGGGGCGCGCACTGAAGCTTTCTTT
TRBD2	16	TRBV4-1	NA	TRBJ2-1	CASSPRTSGGAREQFF	TGCGCCAGCAGCCCACGGACTAGCGGGGGGGCCAGGGAGCAGTTCTTC
TRBD2	14	TRBV5-4	NA	TRBJ2-7	CASSLMGGSYEQYF	TGTGCCAGCAGCTTGATGGGAGGGTCCTACGAGCAGTACTTC
NA	12	TRBV9	NA	TRBJ2-1	CASSVLYNEQFF	TGTGCCAGCAGCGTCCTATACAATGAGCAGTTCTTC
NA	15	TRBV9	NA	TRBJ2-5	CASSVGAWGQETQYF	TGTGCCAGCAGCGTTGGGGCCTGGGGACAAGAGACCCAGTACTTC
NA	16	TRBV7-2	NA	TRBJ2-1	CASSLSRAVGNNEQFF	TGTGCCAGCAGTCTATCCAGGGCCGTGGGGAACAATGAGCAGTTCTTC
NA	14	TRBV19	NA	TRBJ1-4	CASTGGATNEKLFF	TGTGCCAGCACGGGGGGGGCGACTAATGAAAAACTGTTTTTT
NA	18	TRBV27	NA	TRBJ1-5	CASSLGGVRGTGNQPQHF	TGTGCCAGCAGTTTGGGCGGTGTTAGGGGAACCGGCAATCAGCCCCAGCATTTT
NA	15	TRBV15	NA	TRBJ1-5	CATSRVGEGNQPQHF	TGTGCCACCAGCAGAGTAGGGGAAGGCAATCAGCCCCAGCATTTT
TRBD2	17	TRBV5-6	NA	TRBJ2-3	CASSLGRIWTSGDSQYF	TGTGCCAGCAGCTTGGGCCGGATTTGGACTAGCGGGGATTCGCAGTATTTT
NA	15	TRBV7-8	NA	TRBJ2-1	CASSLSTGGINEQFF	TGTGCCAGCAGCTTGTCGACAGGAGGTATCAATGAGCAGTTCTTC
TRBD2	14	TRBV15	NA	TRBJ2-1	CATSTEREGNEQFF	TGTGCCACCAGCACCGAGCGGGAGGGTAATGAGCAGTTCTTC
NA	13	TRBV27	NA	TRBJ1-1	CASRLAPRAEAFF	TGTGCCAGCCGTTTAGCCCCCCGGGCTGAAGCTTTCTTT
TRBD2	13	TRBV29-1	NA	TRBJ2-5	CSVVLAGGQTQYF	TGCAGCGTTGTACTAGCGGGAGGACAGACCCAGTACTTC
NA	13	TRBV5-4	NA	TRBJ1-2	CASRREQNYGYTF	TGTGCCAGCAGGAGGGAACAGAACTATGGCTACACCTTC
NA	13	TRBV7-9	NA	TRBJ2-2	CAGVSGLTGELFF	TGTGCCGGAGTTTCGGGACTTACCGGGGAGCTGTTTTTT
TRBD2	18	TRBV27	NA	TRBJ2-1	CASSHGTSGVGSYDEQFF	TGTGCCAGCAGTCACGGGACTAGCGGGGTCGGCAGTTACGATGAGCAGTTCTTC
TRBD1	14	TRBV19	NA	TRBJ2-1	CASSIGRQGDEQFF	TGTGCCAGTAGTATAGGACGGCAGGGGGATGAGCAGTTCTTC
TRBD1	14	TRBV28	NA	TRBJ1-2	CASTADRGGYGYTF	TGTGCCAGCACCGCGGACAGGGGAGGGTATGGCTACACCTTC
NA	12	TRBV9	NA	TRBJ2-7	CASSGESYEQYF	TGTGCCAGCAGCGGAGAGTCCTACGAGCAGTACTTC
NA	13	TRBV6-1	NA	TRBJ1-2	CASSKQVQDPYTF	TGTGCCAGCAGCAAACAGGTTCAAGATCCCTACACCTTC
NA	14	TRBV19	NA	TRBJ1-5	CASSIDNSRQPQHF	TGTGCCAGTAGTATAGATAATTCGAGGCAGCCCCAGCATTTT
NA	13	TRBV28	NA	TRBJ2-1	CASRRSFNNEQFF	TGTGCCAGCAGGAGGTCCTTCAACAATGAGCAGTTCTTC
NA	15	TRBV5-6	NA	TRBJ1-2	CASNAPEDRSYGYTF	TGTGCCAGCAATGCCCCCGAGGACAGAAGCTATGGCTACACCTTC
TRBD1	15	TRBV14	NA	TRBJ2-7	CASSITGTARYEQYF	TGTGCCAGCAGCATTACCGGGACAGCGAGGTACGAGCAGTACTTC
NA	16	TRBV29-1	once	TRBJ2-1	CSAVHLAGSGAWEQFF	TGCAGCGCAGTCCACCTGGCGGGATCGGGTGCGTGGGAGCAGTTCTTC
NA	12	TRBV4-1	NA	TRBJ2-1	CASSQGFGEQFF	TGCGCCAGCAGCCAAGGGTTCGGTGAGCAGTTCTTC